This T cell receptor beta chain was documented in a study of neurological immune-mediated disorders (dated by TCRdb to the late 2010s). Study-wide context: Using UMI-based sequencing, the study compared peripheral blood TCR-beta repertoires from patients with HTLV-I-associated myelopathy (HAM/TSP), patients with multiple sclerosis, and healthy controls. Of the 70 or so subjects in the cohort, approximately 15 were HAM/TSP patients, roughly 35 were multiple sclerosis patients, and some 20 were healthy controls. Longitudinal samples, technical triplicates and paired sorted CD4+ and CD8+ T-cell subsets, alongside PBMC samples, were included among the approximately 99 TCR-beta libraries. Longitudinal HAM/TSP donors and healthy donors each had 3 time-points at intervals of about 3-45 months. Summary of the overall study and its limitations: No identical CDR3 amino acid sequences were shared among expanded clones across subjects, suggesting private TCR-beta repertoires in all groups. TCR clonal expansion was greatest in HAM/TSP patients and smallest in MS patients, who ranked below even healthy controls.

This clonotype has ten or more counts. Its antigen is not yet known. Base quality data are lacking; no much larger clone is found one base away. Taken from cysteine to phenylalanine, the CDR3 has 14 residues. Kept here is only the CDR3 DNA, which spans 42 bases and is read in frame from base 1. Taken from the germline V gene, the CDR1 and CDR2 loops are KGHSH and LQKENI. V gives up 3 bases and J gives up 2 bases, and the segment between their germline ends measures 7 bases. cDNA was synthesized by template-switch 5'RACE using a primer with a 10-nucleotide random unique molecular identifier that tagged each TCR transcript. Over 180 million TCR-beta sequences, covering 15-18 subjects, were produced in each sequencing run. The RNeasy kit was used to extract total RNA. TCR-beta VDJ regions were amplified with primers for the TCR constant region and the 5'RACE anchor, using the KAPA Real-time Library Amplification kit. Sample indexes and Illumina adaptors were added in a first PCR, after which library yield was increased in a second PCR. After Ampure bead purification, the TCR product of roughly 650 bp was size-selected on a 2% E-gel SizeSelection system. Library quality was checked on a Bioanalyzer, concentration was measured with Qubit, and libraries were quantified with the Kapa Library Quantification kit before pooling. Paired-end 2 x 150 bp sequencing of the libraries was performed on an Illumina HiSeq 2500. To increase sequence diversity, about 23-30% phiX was spiked into each library pool. Regarding the original processing steps: Quality-filtered reads were processed with the UMI-based MiGEC pipeline, and over 90% of raw TCR sequences were removed by the MiGEC pipeline during error correction. IMGT germline references were used for aligning VDJ genes, and each clonotype was defined as a unique CDR3 amino acid sequence together with its V-J genes. Clonal expansion, Shannon diversity and CDR3 relatedness (CalcPairwiseDistances, ClusterSamples) were evaluated with VDJtools, and phylogenetic trees were built with CLCbio workbench. Using coefficient-of-variation modelling across technical triplicates, the study counted a clone as expanded if it had at least 8 unique UMIs. Clones were called with MiXCR by TCRdb after fastp trimmed the public reads at Q25, and only in-frame beta chains were retained. For every CDR3 protein sequence, its rows merge into one entry that carries the most common genes and DNA. The V and J calls and clone size come from TCRdb's table, not from the authors' own analysis. Here the sample has around 100,000 distinct CDR3 sequences; 11% occur a single time. The top ten clones comprise around 3.3% of the sample.

The intended sense of this specimen's time point label: longitudinal time-point 3. For unsorted PBMC libraries, 2 million PBMCs were used after storage in RNAlater at -80 degrees C until RNA extraction. PBMCs were separated from peripheral blood using Ficoll-Hypaque density gradient centrifugation and then cryopreserved in liquid nitrogen. The V gene is TRBV18 and the J gene is TRBJ1-4; no D segment can be confidently identified. The sequencing input was PBMCs. The receptor was isolated from a female donor with HTLV-1-associated myelopathy (HAM/TSP). The CDR3: CASSPIGTNEKLFF. Here is the DNA: TGTGCCAGCTCACCGATCGGGACTAATGAAAAACTGTTTTTT.